This entry lists 27 T cell receptor beta chains sequenced from one sample in a study of a mutant IDH1 vaccine in newly diagnosed glioma. These receptors have no identified antigens. The time point here: week 23, last vaccination. Each dose delivered 300 ug of mutant IDH1 20-mer peptide subcutaneously with imiquimod. Only in-frame clones appear in the TCRdb table, and some are missing; sequencing was by immunoSEQ multiplex PCR. The profile covers approximately 79,000 clones, with more than 80% appearing a single time and around 0.77% taken by the ten largest. This material consisted of PBMCs, taken from a glioma patient whose treatment included an IDH1 peptide vaccine. The receptors derive from a woman aged 45-65 years with glioma.

The count of this clone is one. The chain uses TRBV5-4 and TRBJ1-4, with unresolved D. CDR3 size: 15 residues. Germline CDR1 and CDR2: SGHNT and YYREEE (reference sequence). Trimming left V 4 bases short and J 5 bases short, with 15 bases between. CDR3 sequence reads: CASSDTKQGNEKLFF. The CDR3 DNA is TGTGCCAGCAGCGATACGAAACAAGGGAATGAAAAACTGTTTTTT.

The chain carries TRBV25-1 and TRBJ2-3; unclear D gene. CDR1 and CDR2 (germline): MGHDK, SYGVNS. The CDR3 extends over 13 amino acids. Trimming removed 4 bases at V and 5 bases at J, with 10 bases between. The CDR3 DNA follows: TGTGCCAGCAGTGGGCCTGGGGTAGATACGCAGTATTTT. Its protein is CASSGPGVDTQYF.

The rearrangement uses TRBV2 and TRBJ2-7; 12 nucleotides agree with TRBD1. CDR1 is SNHLY, CDR2 FYNNEI, per germline. V lost 6 bases, J lost 9 bases, and 18 bases stayed unmatched. The CDR3 contains 17 residues. The CDR3 loop is CASSPPGGTGGGGAQYF. The CDR3 nucleotides read TGTGCCAGCAGCCCTCCGGGCGGGACAGGGGGCGGAGGGGCGCAGTACTTC.

The chain links TRBV29-1 to TRBJ2-2; D may be TRBD2 (6 bases). Deletions cut 3 bases from V and 4 bases from J, with 12 bases between. CDR3 length: 14 residues. CDR1 is SQVTM, CDR2 ANQGSEA, per germline. CDR3 coding DNA: TGCAGCGTTGAGTTGGGACTGCGCACCGGGGAGCTGTTTTTT. As protein: CSVELGLRTGELFF.

This clone came up once. The chain combines TRBV2 with TRBJ2-7; no clear D gene. Germline-derived CDR1 and CDR2 are SNHLY and FYNNEI. The germline V and J ends were trimmed by 8 bases and 0 bases, with 11 bases remaining between them. The CDR3 loop spans 13 amino acids. In DNA, the CDR3 is TGTGCCAGCGTTCATCAAAGCTCCTACGAGCAGTACTTC. Amino acid sequence: CASVHQSSYEQYF.

This clone was found once. The CDR3 nucleotides are TGTGCCAGTGATAACCGGGACAGCGGCCATCAGCCCCAGCATTTT. Its protein is CASDNRDSGHQPQHF. This sequence joins TRBV19 and TRBJ1-5; TRBD1 matches at 7 bases. The V gene's germline CDR1 is LNHDA and CDR2 SQIVND (reference sequence). This CDR3 has 15 amino acids. Germline trimming cut 8 bases from V and 5 bases from J; bases unmatched to any gene: 12.

This chain uses TRBV5-6 with TRBJ2-7; the match to TRBD2 covers 12 bases. The CDR3 sequence is 14 residues long. With V trimmed by 4 bases and J by 4 bases, 3 bases remained unmatched. Germline V gene data show CDR1 as SGHDT and CDR2 as YYEEEE. CDR3 coding DNA: TGTGCCAGCAGCCCCGGACTAGCGGGATACGAGCAGTACTTC. Protein: CASSPGLAGYEQYF.

This sequence joins TRBV2 and TRBJ1-3; the match to TRBD1 covers 8 bases. The CDR3 consists of 14 residues. The ends lost 3 bases at V and 4 bases at J; junction bases unmatched: 2. The germline CDR1 and CDR2 sequences are SNHLY and FYNNEI. The CDR3 region has the DNA TGTGCCAGCAGTGAGCAGGGGGCGGGAAACACCATATATTTT. This encodes CASSEQGAGNTIYF.

The chain is built from TRBV7-9 and TRBJ2-7, with 8 bases aligning to TRBD1. Losses at the gene ends were 5 bases for V and 2 bases for J; bases not matched to a gene: 5. This CDR3 comprises 14 residues. Germline values: CDR1 SEHNR, CDR2 FQNEAQ (reference sequence). The CDR3 protein is CASSPDRAPYEQYF. The CDR3 coding sequence is TGTGCCAGCAGCCCGGACAGGGCGCCCTACGAGCAGTACTTC.

The V and J genes are TRBV5-1 and TRBJ2-1, with D perhaps TRBD2 (5 bases). The ends were cut back, 4 bases at V and 4 bases at J, with 12 bases in the middle. CDR1 is SGHRS, CDR2 YFSETQ, per germline. The CDR3 covers 14 residues. The chain's CDR3 is CASSGPDSYNEQFF. In nucleotides, the CDR3 is TGCGCCAGCAGCGGACCGGACTCATACAATGAGCAGTTCTTC.

The chain recombines TRBV11-2 with TRBJ1-2; D not resolved. V shed 0 bases and J shed 7 bases, with 9 bases lying between them. The CDR3 consists of 13 residues. The germline V gene has CDR1 SGHAT and CDR2 FQNNGV. The CDR3, as DNA: TGTGCCAGCAGCTTAGATCGGCAGTTTGGCTACACCTTC. Encoded protein: CASSLDRQFGYTF.

This clone has a handful of counts. The chain uses TRBV6-1 and TRBJ2-7; D is unresolved. Between the trimmed V and J ends, which lost 9 bases and 7 bases, there was a span of 7 bases. CDR1 is MNHNS and CDR2 is SASEGT in the germline V gene. The CDR3 runs to 9 residues. The CDR3 spells CASDGEQYF. CDR3 coding DNA: TGTGCCAGTGACGGGGAGCAGTACTTC.

This clone appeared once. The genes are TRBV6-6 and TRBJ2-7; D not resolved. Germline V gene data show CDR1 as MNHNY and CDR2 as SVGAGI (reference sequence). Trimming shortened V by 0 bases and J by 2 bases, and 11 bases separated the two germline ends. CDR3 length equals 15 residues. The CDR3 sequence: CASSYSKSSAYEQYF. The CDR3 DNA reads TGTGCCAGCAGTTACTCGAAAAGCAGTGCCTACGAGCAGTACTTC.

This chain links TRBV19 with TRBJ2-1, with D possibly TRBD2 on 5 matching bases. The CDR3 is made up of 14 amino acids. Trimming took off 7 bases at V and 4 bases at J, with 14 bases between the two ends. Germline V lookup: CDR1 LNHDA, CDR2 SQIVND (reference sequence). Here the CDR3 DNA reads TGTGCCAGTAAGCATAGGACTGAGTACAATGAGCAGTTCTTC. This codes for CASKHRTEYNEQFF.

Here the CDR3 DNA reads TGTGCCAGCAGTGCTCAGGGGGCTTACGAGCAGTACTTC. This encodes CASSAQGAYEQYF. The rearrangement joins TRBV25-1 to TRBJ2-7, with TRBD1 matching over 8 bases. CDR1 and CDR2 from the germline V gene are MGHDK and SYGVNS. Trimming removed 4 bases from V and 4 bases from J; junction bases left unmatched: 3. There are 13 residues in the CDR3.

This CDR3 reads CASQGGQENSPLHF. The CDR3 bases are TGTGCCTCCCAAGGGGGACAGGAGAATTCACCCCTCCACTTT. J is TRBJ1-6 and V is TRBV19; 8 nucleotides match TRBD1. This CDR3 has 14 amino acids. The junction had 10 bases not matched to a gene; V was cut back by 11 bases and J by 7 bases. Germline V gene lookup returns CDR1 LNHDA and CDR2 SQIVND (reference sequence).

The chain links TRBV29-1 to TRBJ2-3, with 9 bases lining up with TRBD1. The trim removed 5 bases at V and 2 bases at J, leaving 2 bases unmatched. The CDR3 totals 13 residues. Germline V lookup: CDR1 SQVTM, CDR2 ANQGSEA. This CDR3 is CSVRTGVTDTQYF. The CDR3 region has the DNA TGCAGCGTTAGGACAGGGGTCACAGATACGCAGTATTTT.

The chain combines TRBV19 with TRBJ2-6, with 7 bases identical to TRBD2. CDR1 is LNHDA, CDR2 SQIVND, per germline (reference sequence). This CDR3 is 13 amino acids long. The V gene end was trimmed by 10 bases and the J gene end by 12 bases; junction bases not matched to a gene: 12. The CDR3 bases are TGTGCCATACAATCGCAGGGCGGGGGCGTCCTGACTTTC. Protein: CAIQSQGGGVLTF.

This clone is a singleton in its sample. The J gene is TRBJ1-4, the V gene TRBV7-2; no clear D. Germline V CDR1 and CDR2: SGHTA, FQGNSA. V was cut by 1 base and J by 10 bases, with 10 bases left in between. This CDR3 has 13 residues. CDR3 in amino acids: CASSLDRGRKLFF. The CDR3, as DNA: TGTGCCAGCAGCTTAGATCGGGGTCGAAAACTGTTTTTT.

This chain connects TRBV19 to TRBJ2-7, with TRBD2 identical over 12 bases. The V gene's germline CDR1 is LNHDA and CDR2 SQIVND (reference sequence). CDR3 length equals 16 residues. V shed 5 bases, J shed 3 bases, and the junction held 8 bases outside the gene matches. The DNA of the CDR3 is TGTGCCAGTAGTGCCCCGACTAGCGGGAGAGGCTACGAGCAGTACTTC. Translating gives CASSAPTSGRGYEQYF.

The CDR3 is CASSLLVGNTEAFF. The CDR3 region has the DNA TGTGCCAGCAGTTTGCTTGTCGGGAACACTGAAGCTTTCTTT. The chain is built from TRBV28 and TRBJ1-1; D is undetermined. The CDR3 is made up of 14 amino acids. The V end was cut by 3 bases, the J end by 1 base, with 9 bases between. Germline CDR1 MDHEN, CDR2 SYDVKM.

The rearrangement links TRBV10-1 to TRBJ2-1; a weak D match, TRBD2 (6 bases). Trimming shortened V by 0 bases and J by 2 bases, and 11 bases separated the two germline ends. CDR1 is WNHNN, CDR2 SYGVQD, per germline (reference sequence). There are 16 residues in the CDR3. The CDR3 nucleotides are TGCGCCAGCAGTGAGTCGCGGCGGGGACCCTACAATGAGCAGTTCTTC. Protein product: CASSESRRGPYNEQFF.

This clone was counted between two and nine times. The genes are TRBV2 and TRBJ2-4; D is unresolved. Deletions cut 4 bases from V and 1 base from J, with 14 bases between. CDR3 length: 16 amino acids. Germline V gene data show CDR1 as SNHLY and CDR2 as FYNNEI. The CDR3 loop reads CASSVSWDFAKNIQYF. The CDR3 bases are TGTGCCAGCAGTGTGTCGTGGGATTTCGCCAAAAACATTCAGTACTTC.

There are a few counts of this clone. The gene calls are TRBV6-4 and TRBJ2-1, with D tentatively TRBD2 (6 bases). The V gene's germline CDR1 is MRHNA and CDR2 SNTAGT. The CDR3 extends over 14 amino acids. Trimming shortened V by 4 bases and J by 5 bases, and 12 bases separated the two germline ends. The DNA of the CDR3 is TGTGCCAGCAGTGTAATAGCGGAACACAATGAGCAGTTCTTC. Encoded protein: CASSVIAEHNEQFF.

The rearrangement joins TRBV7-9 to TRBJ2-4; 7 nucleotides agree with TRBD2. The germline gives CDR1 SEHNR, CDR2 FQNEAQ (reference sequence). J gave up 2 bases and V 0 bases, and 13 bases lay outside the gene matches. The CDR3 totals 19 residues. CDR3 in amino acids: CASSLARTLASGTKNIQYF. For the CDR3, the DNA is TGTGCCAGCAGCTTAGCGCGGACTCTCGCCAGCGGGACCAAAAACATTCAGTACTTC.

The chain's CDR3 is CATSSDRPYEQYF. For the CDR3, the DNA is TGTGCCACCAGCAGCGACAGGCCCTACGAGCAGTACTTC. The chain recombines TRBV15 with TRBJ2-7; weak D call: TRBD1 (6 bases). CDR3 size: 13 residues. V was clipped by 3 bases and J by 2 bases, with 8 bases between them. Germline V gene data show CDR1 as LNHNV and CDR2 as YYDKDF (reference sequence).

The chain couples TRBV29-1 to TRBJ1-1; D not certain. CDR3 size: 12 residues. Germline V gene data show CDR1 as SQVTM and CDR2 as ANQGSEA. Trimming removed 6 bases from V and 0 bases from J, with 8 bases in between. The CDR3 nucleotides read TGCAGCGTCCAAAGGGTGAACACTGAAGCTTTCTTT. Its protein is CSVQRVNTEAFF. Full variable domain (rest looked up from reference TRBV29-1 and TRBJ1-1): SAVISQKPSRDICQRGTSLTIQCQVDSQVTMMFWYRQQPGQSLTLIATANQGSEATYESGFVIDKFPISRPNLTFSTLTVSNMSPEDSSIYLCSVQRVNTEAFFGQGTRLTVV.